The clone carrying this TCR beta chain has ten or more counts. Sequencing libraries for TCR beta were prepared with iRepertoire HTBI primers and Arm-PCR of CDR3 regions. TCRdb re-derived calls from the multiplex PCR reads in MiXCR, one entry per CDR3 protein. The table lists around 420,000 distinct CDR3 sequences, approximately 16% of them singletons, with approximately 7.6% in the top ten. The data belong to a study of regulatory T cells in long-lasting Graves disease. Trimming shortened V by 0 bases and J by 2 bases, and 9 bases separated the two germline ends. Germline V gene data show CDR1 as SGDLS and CDR2 as YYNGEE. The CDR3 spans 14 residues. Regarding time point: newly diagnosed GD, antithyroid drugs for less than 3 months. RNA extracted from PBMCs served as the sequencing template. These data are also associated with another study on T cells in Graves' hyperthyroidism and ophthalmopathy. That paper notes: The study left out patients who had uncontrolled infection, other autoimmune disease, pregnancy or lactation.

The clonotype originates from a woman aged 40 to 49 with Graves disease. This chain uses TRBV9 with TRBJ2-7; TRBD1 or TRBD2 may be the D gene (5 bases each). Sequenced material: peripheral blood mononuclear cells (PBMCs), taken at new diagnosis, from a patient treated with antithyroid drugs. CDR3 coding DNA: TGTGCCAGCAGCGTAGGGGGGAGCGCCTACGAGCAGTACTTC. Translation gives CASSVGGSAYEQYF.